This T cell receptor (beta chain) is from a study of blood T cell repertoires in COVID-19. Study background: Sample material is recorded as cDNA or gDNA derived from T cells, B-cell-depleted T cells, or PBMCs.

The CDR3 extends over 14 amino acids. Germline V gene data show CDR1 as MNHEY and CDR2 as SVGEGT. V lost 7 bases, J lost 0 bases, and 11 bases lay in between. Generated by immunoSEQ multiplex PCR, the TCRdb table keeps only in-frame clones and is missing some. The sample lists some 310,000 clones, roughly 87% occurring once. This clone was counted once. J is TRBJ2-3 and V is TRBV6-2 or TRBV6-3, with D unclear. The TCR originated in a man between 45 and 60 years old with active or convalescent COVID-19. Input material: peripheral blood. The CDR3 loop reads CASTPQASTDTQYF. The CDR3 DNA reads as TGTGCCAGCACCCCCCAAGCTAGCACAGATACGCAGTATTTT.